This is a list of T cell receptor beta chains from one sample in a study of cytomegalovirus exposure and HLA in healthy donors. The protocol was immunoSEQ multiplex PCR, while the TCRdb copy is restricted to in-frame clones and leaves out a portion. The table includes about 180,000 clones, roughly 80% detected once. The sample consisted of PBMCs. These receptors came from a girl between 5 and 17 years old in good health and CMV-seropositive. CDR3s include the opening cysteine and the closing phenylalanine or tryptophan. A D gene is named only where the DNA matches it firmly. The listing skips clone size in some rows; elsewhere it reads once, few, many or a size class.

CDR3 DNA | CDR3 protein | J gene | clone size | V gene | D gene
TGTGCCAGTAGTCAACAGGTTCTGAACACTGAAGCTTTCTTT | CASSQQVLNTEAFF | TRBJ1-1 | . | TRBV19 | .
TGTGCCAGCAGTCGCCAGGGATACGAGCAGTACTTC | CASSRQGYEQYF | TRBJ2-7 | . | TRBV6-5 | .
TGTGCCTGGAGTGGAAGCGGGAGCTCCTACAATGAGCAGTTCTTC | CAWSGSGSSYNEQFF | TRBJ2-1 | . | TRBV30 | TRBD2
TGTGCCACCAGCAACACGGGACAGGGCTACTATGGCTACACCTTC | CATSNTGQGYYGYTF | TRBJ1-2 | once | TRBV15 | TRBD1
TGCAGCGTTGACCCAAAGGGAGTATCAGAGACCCAGTACTTC | CSVDPKGVSETQYF | TRBJ2-5 | . | TRBV29-1 | .
TGTGCCATCAGTGGGGGCGGGAGTTCTTACAATGAGCAGTTCTTC | CAISGGGSSYNEQFF | TRBJ2-1 | . | TRBV10-3 | TRBD2
TGTGCCAGCAGCCAAGACTTAGCGGGAGGGTACACCGGGGAGCTGTTTTTT | CASSQDLAGGYTGELFF | TRBJ2-2 | . | TRBV14 | TRBD2
TGTGCCAGCAGTGAGAGACTAGCGGGAGGATTCGGGGAGCTGTTTTTT | CASSERLAGGFGELFF | TRBJ2-2 | . | TRBV2 | TRBD2
TGCAGCGTTGAAGTCCCAAATCGCGTCGGCACTGAAGCTTTCTTT | CSVEVPNRVGTEAFF | TRBJ1-1 | . | TRBV29-1 | .
TGTGCCAGCAGCTGGACAGATCCATACGAGCAGTACTTC | CASSWTDPYEQYF | TRBJ2-7 | . | TRBV7-6 | .
TGTGCCTGGGGGAGGCTTACTGAAGCTTTCTTT | CAWGRLTEAFF | TRBJ1-1 | . | TRBV30 | .
TGCGCCAGCAGCATCGACAGGCCAACCTACGAGCAGTACTTC | CASSIDRPTYEQYF | TRBJ2-7 | few | TRBV5-1 | .
TGCGCCAGCAGCTTAGAACAGGGGACCTCCTACGAGCAGTACTTC | CASSLEQGTSYEQYF | TRBJ2-7 | . | TRBV7-7 | TRBD1
TGTGCCAGCAGCTTGGCAGGAGGGAACACTGAAGCTTTCTTT | CASSLAGGNTEAFF | TRBJ1-1 | . | TRBV5-8 | .
TGTGCCAGCAGTTTATCGACGATCCGGGAGGGTGAGCAGTTCTTC | CASSLSTIREGEQFF | TRBJ2-1 | . | TRBV27 | TRBD2
TGTGCCAGTAGTATGGTGGGCTCGAATCAGCCCCAGCATTTT | CASSMVGSNQPQHF | TRBJ1-5 | . | TRBV19 | .
TGTGCCAGCAGTGCCCGCTTGGGGGGTAAGACCTACAATGAGCAGTTCTTC | CASSARLGGKTYNEQFF | TRBJ2-1 | . | TRBV25-1 | .
TGTGCCAGCAGAATAGCGGAGAGCTCCTACAATGAGCAGTTCTTC | CASRIAESSYNEQFF | TRBJ2-1 | . | TRBV6-6 | .